The clone carrying this T cell receptor beta chain showed up just a few times. Its antigen is unidentified. From the reads, TCRdb called clonotypes with MiXCR, one entry per CDR3 protein. The sample records under 800,000 distinct CDR3 sequences, 20% to 25% being singletons. This entry belongs to a study of T cell repertoires in cytomegalovirus infection. Study results and limitations: CMV carriers having the relevant HLA were flagged by cumulative public TCR beta family frequency.

CDR1 and CDR2 (germline): SGHTA, FQGTGA. V trimming: 4 bases; J trimming: 5 bases; junction bases outside the gene matches: 12. The CDR3 totals 17 residues. The sequence came from a human donor in good health (CMV status not recorded). Some clones in this sample may be carry-over from other donors' samples. Source material: CD8+ T cells from PBMCs. The chain employs TRBV7-3 and TRBJ2-1; TRBD2 aligns across 9 bases. The CDR3 sequence is CASSSGLAGGLDNEQFF. The CDR3 DNA reads as TGTGCCAGCAGCTCGGGTTTGGCGGGGGGGCTGGACAATGAGCAGTTCTTC.